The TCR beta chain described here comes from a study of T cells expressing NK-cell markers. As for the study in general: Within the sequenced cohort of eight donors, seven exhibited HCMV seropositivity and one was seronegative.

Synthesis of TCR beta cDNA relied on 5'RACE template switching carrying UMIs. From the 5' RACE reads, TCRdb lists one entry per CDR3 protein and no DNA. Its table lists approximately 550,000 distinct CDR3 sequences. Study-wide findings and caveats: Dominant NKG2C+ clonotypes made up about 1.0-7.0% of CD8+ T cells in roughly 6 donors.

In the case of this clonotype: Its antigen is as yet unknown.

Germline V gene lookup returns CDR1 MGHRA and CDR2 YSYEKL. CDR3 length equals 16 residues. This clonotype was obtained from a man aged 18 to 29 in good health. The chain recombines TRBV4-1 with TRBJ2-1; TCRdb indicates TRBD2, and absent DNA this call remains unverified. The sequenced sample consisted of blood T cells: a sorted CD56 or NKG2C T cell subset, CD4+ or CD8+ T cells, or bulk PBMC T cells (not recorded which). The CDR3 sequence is CASSQEKRGAYNEQFF.